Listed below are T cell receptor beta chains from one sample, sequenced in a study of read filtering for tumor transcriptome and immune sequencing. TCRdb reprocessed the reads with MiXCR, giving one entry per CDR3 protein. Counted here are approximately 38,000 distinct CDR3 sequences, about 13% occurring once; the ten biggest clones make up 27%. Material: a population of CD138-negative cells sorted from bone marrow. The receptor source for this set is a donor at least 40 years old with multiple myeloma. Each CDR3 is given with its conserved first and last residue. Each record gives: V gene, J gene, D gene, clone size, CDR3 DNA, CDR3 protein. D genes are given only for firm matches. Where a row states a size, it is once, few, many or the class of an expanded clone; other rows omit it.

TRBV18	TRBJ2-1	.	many	TGTGCCAGCTTCCTGGAGTGGGGCTCCTACAATGAGCAGTTCTTC	CASFLEWGSYNEQFF
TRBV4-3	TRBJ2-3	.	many	TGCGCCAGCAGCCAAGATCAACTATTCACAGATACGCAGTATTTT	CASSQDQLFTDTQYF
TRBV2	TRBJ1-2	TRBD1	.	TGTGCCACCCTGGGACAGGGGGCTTCTAACTATGGCTACACCTTC	CATLGQGASNYGYTF
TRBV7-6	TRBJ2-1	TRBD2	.	TGTGCCAGCAGCTCCACTAGCGGGAGGGTCAATGAGCAGTTCTTC	CASSSTSGRVNEQFF
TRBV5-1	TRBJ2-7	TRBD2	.	TGCGCCAGCAGCTCCGGACTAGCGGGAGAGTCCGAGCAGTACTTC	CASSSGLAGESEQYF
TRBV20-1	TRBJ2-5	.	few	TGCAGTGCTATAACTCCGACCCAGTACTTC	CSAITPTQYF
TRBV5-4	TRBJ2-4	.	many	TGTGCCAGCAGCTTGGCGGGGGTAGCCAAAAACATTCAGTACTTC	CASSLAGVAKNIQYF
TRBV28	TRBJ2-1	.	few	TGTGCCAGCAGCCGTCCCAGTTCCCCCCATGAGCAGTTCTTC	CASSRPSSPHEQFF
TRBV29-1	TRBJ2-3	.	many	TGCAGCGTTGAACCAGAAAAGTCGAATACGCAGTATTTT	CSVEPEKSNTQYF
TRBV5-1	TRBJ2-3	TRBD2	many	TGCGCCAGCAGCCAAGGTGGACTAGCGGGAGTAATGGATACGCAGTATTTT	CASSQGGLAGVMDTQYF
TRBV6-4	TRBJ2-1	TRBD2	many	TGTGCCACCCCAATGGGGGGGACCTACAATGAGCAGTTCTTC	CATPMGGTYNEQFF
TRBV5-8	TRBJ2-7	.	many	TGTGCCAGCAGACCGGGGCACTACGAGCAGTACTTC	CASRPGHYEQYF
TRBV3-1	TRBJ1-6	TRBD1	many	TGTGCCAGCAGCCTGGATCTGGACAGGGGGCGTTCACCCCTCCACTTT	CASSLDLDRGRSPLHF
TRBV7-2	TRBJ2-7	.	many	TGTGCCAGCAGCTTCCCCCAAAGGTCCTACGAGCAGTACTTC	CASSFPQRSYEQYF
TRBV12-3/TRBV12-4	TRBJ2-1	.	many	TGTGCCAGCAGTCGGGCAGGCTCCTACAATGAGCAGTTCTTC	CASSRAGSYNEQFF
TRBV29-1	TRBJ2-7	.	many	TGCAGCGTTGATAACTACGAGCAGTACTTC	CSVDNYEQYF